This T cell receptor (beta chain) was sequenced during a study of T-cell reconstitution after alpha-beta-depleted transplantation in children. This clonotype was seen many times. Unique molecular identifiers tagged the TCRbeta library. Via MiXCR, TCRdb re-called the PCR reads, giving one row per CDR3 protein. Here the sample spans approximately 200,000 distinct CDR3 sequences, roughly 15% being singletons. Trimming removed 1 base at V and 0 bases at J, with 13 bases between. Germline CDR1 and CDR2: MGHRA and YSYEKL. CDR3 size: 17 residues. The V gene is TRBV4-1, the J gene TRBJ1-5; D perhaps matches TRBD1 (5 bases). This TCR was recovered from a human donor who donated a stem cell graft to a child with acute lymphoblastic leukemia. The sample was PBMCs from the stem cell graft donor, taken from the stem cell graft. Here the CDR3 reads CASSQVRGGYSNQPQHF. CDR3 nucleotide sequence: TGCGCCAGCAGCCAAGTTAGGGGAGGATATAGCAATCAGCCCCAGCATTTT.